The TCR beta chain described here comes from a study of regulatory T cells in long-lasting Graves disease. Study summary: Those with persistent Graves' disease had received antithyroid drugs for over 5 years with positive TSH receptor antibodies. Findings of the study overall: Persistent disease samples used TRBV28, TRBJ1-2 and TRBJ2-5 preferentially.

Time point described: persistent/refractory GD, antithyroid drugs over 5 years with positive TRAb. Construction of the TCR library relied on RNA isolated from PBMCs. Trimming removed 0 bases at V and 2 bases at J, with 13 bases between. Germline V CDR1 and CDR2: MNHEY, SVGEGT. The length of the CDR3 is 17 residues. Points on this clonotype: Its antigen is unidentified.

With iRepertoire HTBI primers and Arm-PCR of CDR3 regions, TCR beta libraries were built. TCRdb reanalysed the multiplex PCR reads using MiXCR and keeps one entry per CDR3 protein. The table includes 700,000 or so distinct CDR3 sequences, 25% to 35% detected once. The V call is TRBV6-2 or TRBV6-3, the J call TRBJ2-2, with D uncertain. The source of this sequence is a female donor with Graves disease. The source material was peripheral blood mononuclear cells (PBMCs), sampled when the disease was refractory, from a patient treated with antithyroid drugs. The CDR3 DNA is TGTGCCAGCAGTTACTCGATCTGGCGGTTAAACACCGGGGAGCTGTTTTTT. This encodes CASSYSIWRLNTGELFF.